This TCR beta chain is from a study of blood T cells in healthy people across ages. Study background: With template switching, about one barcoded beta molecule was captured per two T cells. Study outcomes and limitations: Long-lived and aged donors differed, with more naive CD4+ cells and higher diversity in the long-lived.

Isolation per sample recovered at least 6 million PBMCs. This clonotype was counted a single time. The antigen is not known. Between the trimmed V and J ends, which lost 7 bases and 3 bases, there was a span of 13 bases. Per the germline V gene, CDR1 is SNHLY and CDR2 is FYNNEI. The CDR3 has 14 residues. A second PCR, run for about 6 to 12 cycles, used a sample-barcoded 5' primer plus a J-beta primer mix. MiXCR, run by TCRdb on the 5' RACE reads, gives a single entry per CDR3 protein. The sample records hundreds of thousands of distinct CDR3 sequences, around 68% being singletons. The V call is TRBV2, the J call TRBJ2-1, with D perhaps TRBD2 (5 bases). The TCR sequence derives from a man in his thirties or forties in good health. Input material: blood. The CDR3 sequence: CASTPGSFYNEQFF. DNA for the CDR3: TGTGCCAGCACCCCGGGGTCCTTCTACAATGAGCAGTTCTTC. Based on the CDR3 plus reference TRBV2 and TRBJ2-1, the full variable domain is EPEVTQTPSHQVTQMGQEVILRCVPISNHLYFYWYRQILGQKVEFLVSFYNNEISEKSEIFDDQFSVERPDGSNFTLKIRSTKLEDSAMYFCASTPGSFYNEQFFGPGTRLTVL.